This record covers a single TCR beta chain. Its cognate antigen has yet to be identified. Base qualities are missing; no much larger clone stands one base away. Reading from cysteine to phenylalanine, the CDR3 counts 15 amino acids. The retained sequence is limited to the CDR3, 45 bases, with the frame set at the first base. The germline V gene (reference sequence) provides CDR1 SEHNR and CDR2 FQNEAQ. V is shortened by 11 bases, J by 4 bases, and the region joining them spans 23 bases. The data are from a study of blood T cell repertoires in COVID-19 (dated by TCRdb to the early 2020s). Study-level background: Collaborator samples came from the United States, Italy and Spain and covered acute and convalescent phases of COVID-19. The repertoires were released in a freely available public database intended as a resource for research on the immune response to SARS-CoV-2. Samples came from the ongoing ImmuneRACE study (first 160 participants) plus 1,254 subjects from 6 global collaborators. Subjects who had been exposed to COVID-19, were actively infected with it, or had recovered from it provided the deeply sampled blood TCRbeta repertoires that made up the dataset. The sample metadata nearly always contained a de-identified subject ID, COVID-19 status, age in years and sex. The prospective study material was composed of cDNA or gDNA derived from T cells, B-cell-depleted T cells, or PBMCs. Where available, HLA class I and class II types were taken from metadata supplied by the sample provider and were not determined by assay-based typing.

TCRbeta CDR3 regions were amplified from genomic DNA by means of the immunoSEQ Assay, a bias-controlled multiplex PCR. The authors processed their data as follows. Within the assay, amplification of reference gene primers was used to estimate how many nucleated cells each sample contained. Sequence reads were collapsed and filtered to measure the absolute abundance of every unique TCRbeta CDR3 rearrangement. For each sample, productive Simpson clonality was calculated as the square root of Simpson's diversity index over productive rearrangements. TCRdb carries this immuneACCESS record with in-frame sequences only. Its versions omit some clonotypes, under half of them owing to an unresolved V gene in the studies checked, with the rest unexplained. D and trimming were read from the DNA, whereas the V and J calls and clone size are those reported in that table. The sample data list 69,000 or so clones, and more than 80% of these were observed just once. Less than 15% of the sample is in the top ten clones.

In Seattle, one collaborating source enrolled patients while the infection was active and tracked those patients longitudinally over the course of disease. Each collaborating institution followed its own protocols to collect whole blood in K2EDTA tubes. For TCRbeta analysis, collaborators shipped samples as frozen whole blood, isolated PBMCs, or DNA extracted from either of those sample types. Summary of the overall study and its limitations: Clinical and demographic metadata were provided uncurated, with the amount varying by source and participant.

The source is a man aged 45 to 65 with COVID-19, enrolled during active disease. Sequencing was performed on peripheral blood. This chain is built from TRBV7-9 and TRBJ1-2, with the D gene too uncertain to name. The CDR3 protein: CASSHTLNGGYGYTF. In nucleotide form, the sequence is TGTGCCTCCTCGCATACCCTGAACGGAGGCTATGGCTACACCTTC.